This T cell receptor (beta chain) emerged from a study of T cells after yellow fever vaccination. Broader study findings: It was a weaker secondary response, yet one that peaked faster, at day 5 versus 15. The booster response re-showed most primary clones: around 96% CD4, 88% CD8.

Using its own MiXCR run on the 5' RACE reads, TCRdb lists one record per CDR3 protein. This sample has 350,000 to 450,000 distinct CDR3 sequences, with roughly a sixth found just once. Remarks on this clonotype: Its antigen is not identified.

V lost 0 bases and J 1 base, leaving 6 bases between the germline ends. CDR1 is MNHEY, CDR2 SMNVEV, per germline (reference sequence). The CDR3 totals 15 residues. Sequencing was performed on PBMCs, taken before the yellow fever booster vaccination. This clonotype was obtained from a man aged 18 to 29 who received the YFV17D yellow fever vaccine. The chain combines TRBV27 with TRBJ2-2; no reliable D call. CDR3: CASSLSTQNTGELFF. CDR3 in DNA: TGTGCCAGCAGTTTATCGACTCAGAACACCGGGGAGCTGTTTTTT.